This T cell receptor beta chain was retrieved from a study of blood T cell repertoires in COVID-19. Overall study context: Samples of COVID-19 (acute and convalescent) were obtained from the United States, Italy and Spain.

The CDR3 sequence is 14 residues long. Germline V gene lookup returns CDR1 SEHNR and CDR2 FQNEAQ (reference sequence). Germline trimming cut 7 bases from V and 4 bases from J; bases unmatched to any gene: 6. As originally analysed: By means of reference gene primer amplification, nucleated cell counts were estimated. TCRdb's table, derived via immunoSEQ multiplex PCR, lists solely in-frame clones and lacks some. Clone size and the V and J calls come from that table; the DNA yielded D and trimming. The sample has over 150,000 clones, about 80% seen once. The rearrangement uses TRBV7-9 and TRBJ1-2, with 10 bases identical to TRBD1. The sequenced material came from peripheral blood. This TCR was recovered from a man aged 70-80 years with active or convalescent COVID-19. CDR3 in DNA: TGTGCCAGCAACCGGGACAGGGGATCCTATGGCTACACCTTC. This gives the protein CASNRDRGSYGYTF.